The T cell receptor (beta chain) described here comes from a study of cytomegalovirus exposure and HLA in healthy donors. Findings and caveats of the study: The authors later found TCR association rates varying by HLA locus, with DRB1 most and HLA-C fewest.

Per germline, CDR1 SEHNR and CDR2 FQNEAQ (reference sequence). V lost 4 bases, J lost 0 bases, and 7 bases stayed unmatched. The CDR3 sequence is 16 residues long. This clone was counted a few times. Its matching antigen is unknown. The study ran its PCR with 60 Vbeta and 13 Jbeta primers. Repertoires were generated with immunoSEQ multiplex PCR, while TCRdb's copy carries only in-frame clones and drops some. The sample has about 98,000 clones, 70% seen once. The V gene is TRBV7-9, the J gene TRBJ1-2; 8 bases agree with TRBD1. Material: PBMCs. This clonotype originated in a man aged 45-65 years in good health and CMV-seronegative. The CDR3 loop is CASSSWTGISNYGYTF. Written as DNA, the CDR3 is TGTGCCAGCAGCTCATGGACAGGGATCTCTAACTATGGCTACACCTTC.